The table lists the clone carrying this TCR beta chain with many counts. The germline V and J ends were trimmed by 4 bases and 5 bases, with 13 bases remaining between them. The CDR3 has 14 amino acids. The germline gives CDR1 SGHDT, CDR2 YYEEEE. TCRdb processed the RT-PCR reads anew with MiXCR; each CDR3 protein has one entry. The table has more than 550,000 distinct CDR3 sequences, around 14% seen once; the top ten hold 3% to 4.5%. The J gene is TRBJ2-1, the V gene TRBV5-6; TRBD1 might be the D (6 bases). Sequencing was performed on memory CD4+ T cells from blood. The source of this sequence is a female donor in good health, serving as a healthy control. The CDR3 DNA reads as TGTGCCAGCAGCCCCTGGCCAGGGGACAATGAGCAGTTCTTC. Translated, it gives CASSPWPGDNEQFF.